The clone carrying this T cell receptor beta chain was recorded only once. As yet, its antigen is unknown. The CDR3 runs 14 residues. Germline loops: CDR1 MDHEN, CDR2 SYDVKM. V dropped 4 bases and J dropped 5; count of bases not matched to a gene: 3. These data are taken from a study of cytomegalovirus exposure and HLA in healthy donors. In the study overall: There were over 350 genotyped donors. Of these, about 80% fell in the genetic ancestry cluster associated with self-reported Caucasian donors.

The study's findings and limits: From TCR beta sequences, most subjects' HLA-A and HLA-B alleles were reportedly predicted accurately. HLA alleles were associated with some 17,000 TCR beta sequences in a later analysis at 0.05 false discovery rate. Evidence from a later analysis indicated that most CMV-associated TCR beta chains looked HLA-restricted.

Both 60 Vbeta primers and 13 Jbeta primers went into the PCR. Sequencing used immunoSEQ multiplex PCR; TCRdb keeps in-frame clones, though not all of them. The table lists 140,000 or so clones, roughly 80% of them singletons. The specimen was PBMCs. The chain joins TRBV28 to TRBJ2-2; 8 bases map to TRBD2. The TCR sequence derives from a woman aged 25-40 years in good health and CMV-seronegative. CDR3 sequence reads: CASSSAGVTGELFF. The CDR3 DNA follows: TGTGCCAGCAGTTCAGCGGGAGTTACCGGGGAGCTGTTTTTT.